Described below is a single T cell receptor beta chain sequence and its context. Its antigen is currently unknown. The sample providers were healthy Caucasian people from Russia, aged about 6 to 100. These data come from a study of blood T cells in healthy people across ages. Study-level points and caveats: The study could not conclusively compare naive and antigen-experienced cells, given its unsorted PBMCs. Among long-lived donors, naive CD4+ cells were more numerous and diversity higher than in aged donors. Roughly linearly, TCR beta diversity per million T cells fell as age increased.

This CDR3 is 16 amino acids long. Germline assignment: CDR1 DFQATT and CDR2 SNEGSKA (reference sequence). The V and J ends lost 3 bases and 1 base respectively, with 16 bases between them. Primers used in a second PCR of roughly 6 to 11 cycles were a sample-barcoded 5' primer and a J-beta primer mix. One entry per CDR3 protein, called by TCRdb with MiXCR from the 5' RACE reads. The sample has fewer than 750,000 distinct CDR3 sequences, more than 45% seen once. This sequence originates from a woman over 75 in good health. Sequencing input: blood. The V gene is TRBV20-1, the J gene TRBJ1-5; D gene uncertain. The CDR3 protein is CSASLANLLSNQPQHF. The CDR3 nucleotides are TGCAGTGCTAGTCTAGCCAACCTACTGAGCAATCAGCCCCAGCATTTT.